What follows are 9 T cell receptor beta chains derived from one specimen sequenced in a study of T cell repertoires in cytomegalovirus infection. From the reads, TCRdb called clonotypes with MiXCR, one entry per CDR3 protein. The top ten hold over 12% of the sample, which has about a million distinct CDR3 sequences, around 31% seen once. Their target antigens are unknown. The sequences come from cultured CD8+ T cells from PBMCs, collected from culture after CMV antigen stimulation. These receptors originate from a human donor in good health (CMV status not recorded). Some clones in this sample may be carry-over from other donors' samples.

This clonotype was counted a few times. This chain joins TRBV19 and TRBJ2-1; TRBD2 matches at 7 bases. CDR3 length: 15 amino acids. Trimming removed 3 bases from V and 9 bases from J; junction bases left unmatched: 11. Germline V lookup: CDR1 LNHDA, CDR2 SQIVND (reference sequence). The CDR3 sequence is CASSIGWSGEGEQFF. In DNA, the CDR3 is TGTGCCAGTAGTATCGGGTGGTCTGGGGAGGGTGAGCAGTTCTTC.

The chain is built from TRBV3-1 and TRBJ2-7; D not certain. The V gene lost 4 bases and the J gene lost 4 bases, with 17 bases spanning the gap. The CDR3 has 15 residues. The germline V gene encodes CDR1 LGHDT and CDR2 YNNKEL (reference sequence). CDR3 region: CASSPQSVLLYEQYF. The DNA for the CDR3 is TGTGCCAGCAGCCCACAGAGCGTACTCCTTTACGAGCAGTACTTC.

This clonotype was found a few times. The chain joins TRBV6-5 to TRBJ1-5; D not resolved. The CDR3 contains 14 residues. Trimming cost V 2 bases and J 4 bases, with 9 bases left between them. Germline loops: CDR1 MNHEY, CDR2 SVGAGI. The CDR3 here is CASSYGRVNQPQHF. CDR3 in DNA: TGTGCCAGCAGTTACGGCCGGGTTAATCAGCCCCAGCATTTT.

V and J are TRBV2 and TRBJ1-1, with 7 bases aligning to TRBD1. Germline CDR1 SNHLY, CDR2 FYNNEI. The CDR3 extends over 14 amino acids. Trimming at V came to 8 bases and at J to 1 base, leaving 7 bases not matched to a gene. CDR3 sequence reads: CASLETGKNTEAFF. DNA of the CDR3: TGTGCCAGCCTCGAGACAGGGAAGAACACTGAAGCTTTCTTT.

This clonotype was detected ten times or more. V usage is TRBV7-2 and J usage is TRBJ2-1; 14 bases map to TRBD2. This CDR3 has 17 residues. Germline CDR1 reads SGHTA; CDR2 reads FQGNSA. The junction had 8 bases not matched to a gene; V was cut back by 5 bases and J by 5 bases. The CDR3 reads CASSPGLAGGPDNEQFF. The CDR3 nucleotides read TGTGCCAGCAGCCCCGGACTAGCGGGAGGCCCCGACAATGAGCAGTTCTTC.

The CDR3 nucleotides are TGTGCCAGCAGCCACGGGACTAGCGGGGGGGCGAATACGCAGTATTTT. It is translated as CASSHGTSGGANTQYF. The chain uses TRBV4-2 and TRBJ2-3; 16 bases line up with TRBD2. CDR1 is LGHNA, CDR2 YNFKEQ, per germline. Trimming cost V 3 bases and J 7 bases; bases outside gene matches: 4. The CDR3 runs to 16 residues.

In this sample, this clonotype turned up many times. The genes are TRBV7-9 and TRBJ2-1, with TRBD1 identical over 7 bases. This CDR3 region has 14 residues. V dropped 6 bases and J dropped 1; count of bases not matched to a gene: 3. Germline V gene data show CDR1 as SEHNR and CDR2 as FQNEAQ (reference sequence). DNA of the CDR3: TGTGCCAGCAGACCGACAGGGTCCTACAATGAGCAGTTCTTC. Its protein is CASRPTGSYNEQFF.

The CDR3 region is CASSQRGTNEQFF. The CDR3 region has the DNA TGCGCCAGCAGCCAGCGTGGGACGAATGAGCAGTTCTTC. The chain recombines TRBV4-1 with TRBJ2-1; D may be TRBD1 or TRBD2 (5 bases each). The CDR3 sequence is 13 residues long. Germline V gives CDR1 MGHRA, CDR2 YSYEKL. V dropped 3 bases and J dropped 7 bases, with 10 bases sitting between them.

CDR3 protein: CASSQDIGTGNEQFF. CDR3 nucleotide sequence: TGCGCCAGCAGCCAAGATATTGGTACAGGCAATGAGCAGTTCTTC. The chain joins TRBV4-1 to TRBJ2-1, with D perhaps matching TRBD1 (5 bases). This CDR3 comprises 15 residues. V lost 0 bases, J lost 6 bases, and 12 bases lay in between. Germline assignment: CDR1 MGHRA and CDR2 YSYEKL.